This T cell receptor (beta chain) was sequenced in a study of blood T cell repertoires in COVID-19. Study summary: Samples taken during acute and convalescent COVID-19 were collected in the United States, Italy and Spain. The analysed material was cDNA or gDNA that came from T cells, B-cell-depleted T cells, or PBMCs.

Looked up from germline, CDR1 is SSHAT and CDR2 is FNYEAQ (reference sequence). The CDR3 extends over 17 amino acids. With regard to this clone: At one boundary the junction diverges from the germline segment, which might be a read error.

Authors' processing steps: Reference gene primer amplification yielded estimated nucleated cell counts. The method was immunoSEQ multiplex PCR; TCRdb's version includes in-frame clones alone and lacks a portion of them. For V, J and clone size, that table is used; D and trimming come from the DNA. The sample shows under 200,000 clones, 85% to 90% of them seen only once. The gene calls are TRBV7-7 and TRBJ2-5, with 9 bases lining up with TRBD2. This clonotype was sampled from a woman aged 80 or over in a cohort sampled during active or convalescent COVID-19. The specimen was peripheral blood. The CDR3 bases are TGTGCTAGCAGCTTAGCGCTTACTAGCGGGTTCCAAGAGACCCAGTACTTC. It is translated as CASSLALTSGFQETQYF. The full variable domain, with the rest looked up from reference TRBV7-7 and TRBJ2-5, is GAGVSQSPRYKVTKRGQDVTLRCDPISSHATLYWYQQALGQGPEFLTYFNYEAQPDKSGLPSDRFSAERPEGSISTLTIQRTEQRDSAMYRCASSLALTSGFQETQYFGPGTRLLVL.